Sequencing of this T cell receptor beta chain was carried out in a study of blood T cell repertoires in COVID-19. At the level of the study: Samples came from the United States, Italy and Spain, spanning acute and convalescent COVID-19. The analysed material was cDNA or gDNA that came from T cells, B-cell-depleted T cells, or PBMCs.

This clone appeared a few times. Original methodology: Amplification of reference gene primers provided the estimated nucleated cell counts. Assay: immunoSEQ multiplex PCR; the TCRdb copy retains only in-frame clones and omits some. Clone size and the V and J calls come from that table; the DNA yielded D and trimming. The table includes 80,000 to 95,000 clones, about four fifths detected once. This CDR3 is built from 12 residues. V lost 7 bases, J lost 0 bases, and 7 bases lay in between. The germline CDR1 and CDR2 sequences are MNHNY and SVGAGI (reference sequence). The sequence was collected from an elderly woman with acute or convalescent COVID-19. The sample comprised peripheral blood. The gene calls are TRBV6-6 and TRBJ2-7; no definite D call. The DNA for the CDR3 is TGTGCCAGCACTAGAGACTCCTACGAGCAGTACTTC. It is translated as CASTRDSYEQYF.